The 28 T cell receptor beta chains below were found in one sample sequenced in a study of glioma-infiltrating T cells. Amplification of TCR alpha and beta CDR3 regions from RNA used iRepertoire nested multiplex PCR. One entry per CDR3 protein, called by TCRdb with MiXCR from the multiplex PCR reads. The sample contains 44,000 or so distinct CDR3 sequences, 20% to 25% of which appear only once. The material sequenced was glioma tissue, nonneoplastic brain tissue, or PBMCs (not recorded which). These receptor sequences come from a human donor with low-grade glioma or glioblastoma, undergoing nonglioma brain surgery, or in good health (not recorded which).

Within the sample, this clonotype is medium-sized (0.01 to 0.1%). This sequence joins TRBV6-1 and TRBJ2-1, with TRBD1 matching over 7 bases. The length of the CDR3 is 13 residues. The germline gives CDR1 MNHNS, CDR2 SASEGT. J was trimmed by 8 bases and V by 5 bases; bases with no gene match: 6. CDR3 residues: CASSPQGRDEQFF. CDR3 nucleotide sequence: TGTGCCAGCAGTCCACAGGGGCGCGATGAGCAGTTCTTC.

The V and J genes are TRBV27 and TRBJ2-1, with 7 positions matching TRBD2. Germline V lookup: CDR1 MNHEY, CDR2 SMNVEV (reference sequence). The CDR3 has 14 residues. V was pared by 4 bases and J by 6 bases, with 6 bases of the junction left unmatched. CDR3 nucleotides: TGTGCCAGCAGTTCAGCGGGGACCCCCAATGAGCAGTTCTTC. It is translated as CASSSAGTPNEQFF.

This clonotype was counted between two and nine times. Just one base apart from a much larger clone, this may be a read error. The genes are TRBV28 and TRBJ1-1; D is unclear. The CDR3 consists of 11 residues. In germline, CDR1 is MDHEN, CDR2 SYDVKM. Trimming left V 9 bases short and J 4 bases short, with 9 bases between. This chain's CDR3 is CASFLSTEAFF. CDR3 bases: TGTGCCAGTTTTTTGAGCACTGAAGCTTTCTTT.

This clonotype is classed as medium-sized (0.01 to 0.1%). V is TRBV6-1 and J is TRBJ2-7, with D perhaps being TRBD1 or TRBD2 (5 bases each). Germline CDR1 is MNHNS and CDR2 is SASEGT. This CDR3 region has 16 residues. Trimming shortened V by 2 bases and J by 3 bases, and 17 bases separated the two germline ends. The CDR3 sequence: CASSEQAGSGYYEQYV. In nucleotides, the CDR3 is TGTGCCAGCAGTGAACAGGCAGGGTCGGGGTACTACGAGCAGTACGTC.

The CDR3 DNA is TGTGCCACCAGTGAAGCTAGCGGGGGAAATACGCAGTATTTT. Translation gives CATSEASGGNTQYF. The chain recombines TRBV24-1 with TRBJ2-3; TRBD2 matches 10 bases. The V gene end was trimmed by 4 bases and the J gene end by 7 bases; junction bases not matched to a gene: 4. CDR1 and CDR2 from the germline V gene are KGHDR and SFDVKD. The length of the CDR3 is 14 residues.

CDR3 DNA sequence: TGTGCCAGCAGTTTAGGGGGGGGCGGTCAAGAGACCCAGTACTTC. Translated, it gives CASSLGGGGQETQYF. V is TRBV12-3 or TRBV12-4 and J is TRBJ2-5; D possibly corresponds to TRBD2 (7 bases). V lost 1 base to trimming and J lost 2 bases, with 11 bases between them. This CDR3 has 15 amino acids.

This clonotype ranks as medium-sized. The chain couples TRBV28 to TRBJ2-3; D not certain. This CDR3 is built from 14 residues. The germline gives CDR1 MDHEN, CDR2 SYDVKM. V dropped 2 bases and J dropped 0 bases, with 6 bases sitting between them. The CDR3 reads CASSLTDSTDTQYF. The CDR3 DNA sequence: TGTGCCAGCAGTTTAACGGATAGCACAGATACGCAGTATTTT.

This clonotype was observed many times. This chain links TRBV6-6 with TRBJ2-7; D possibly corresponds to TRBD1 (6 bases). Germline V gene sequence: CDR1 MNHNY, CDR2 SVGAGI (reference sequence). V gave up 2 bases and J gave up 3 bases, with 23 bases separating them. There are 18 residues in the CDR3. CDR3 in DNA: TGTGCCAGCAGTTACCTCGACCCCTACCCTGACAGGTACTACGAGCAGTACTTC. It codes for CASSYLDPYPDRYYEQYF.

This clonotype is classed as medium-sized. The V and J genes are TRBV15 and TRBJ1-6, with D uncertain. V lost 4 bases and J lost 3, with 13 bases in between. The CDR3 is 16 residues long. The germline CDR1 and CDR2 sequences are LNHNV and YYDKDF (reference sequence). For the CDR3, the DNA is TGTGCCACCAGCACCCAAAGCCCGCTCTATAATTCACCCCTCCACTTT. Its protein is CATSTQSPLYNSPLHF.

On this clonotype itself: This may come from a read error, since a much larger clone is one base off. The chain uses TRBV2 and TRBJ2-1; D is uncertain. The CDR3 length is 13 residues. Germline CDR1 reads SNHLY; CDR2 reads FYNNEI. This CDR3 is CASRISRNNKQFF. The CDR3 bases are TGTGCCAGCAGGATCTCTAGAAACAATAAGCAGTTCTTC.

This clonotype was seen a few times. J is TRBJ2-3 and V is TRBV11-3; 8 bases are a match to TRBD1. This CDR3 has 16 amino acids. Germline V gives CDR1 SGHNT, CDR2 YENEEA. Trimming took 5 bases from V and 2 from J; bases not matched to a gene: 9. The CDR3 DNA is TGTGCCAGCAGCCCCGGGACAGGACGAGACACAGATACGCAGTATTTT. Protein sequence: CASSPGTGRDTDTQYF. Full variable domain (remainder filled in from reference TRBV11-3 and TRBJ2-3): EAGVVQSPRYKIIEKKQPVAFWCNPISGHNTLYWYLQNLGQGPELLIRYENEEAVDDSQLPKDRFSAERLKGVDSTLKIQPAELGDSAVYLCASSPGTGRDTDTQYFGPGTRLTVL.

In its sample, this clonotype was seen many times. The V gene is TRBV9, the J gene TRBJ1-2, with D possibly TRBD1 on 5 matching bases. CDR1 and CDR2 (germline): SGDLS, YYNGEE. V lost 0 bases to trimming and J lost 0 bases, with 9 bases between them. The CDR3 runs 15 residues. The CDR3 DNA sequence: TGTGCCAGCAGCGTAGGGGGGATTGCTAACTATGGCTACACCTTC. It codes for CASSVGGIANYGYTF.

The chain links TRBV27 to TRBJ2-5, with D perhaps TRBD1 or TRBD2 (5 bases each). Germline V gives CDR1 MNHEY, CDR2 SMNVEV (reference sequence). Trimming removed 5 bases from V and 5 bases from J, with 9 bases in between. The CDR3 sequence is 12 residues long. The CDR3 is CASSKGTETQYF. CDR3 sequence (DNA): TGTGCCAGCAGTAAGGGGACGGAGACCCAGTACTTC.

Ten or more counts support this clonotype. This chain uses TRBV5-1 with TRBJ2-3; D not resolved. V was shortened by 0 bases and J by 0 bases, with 8 bases between the two germline ends. Germline V CDR1 and CDR2: SGHRS, YFSETQ. The CDR3 runs 15 residues. CDR3 nucleotide sequence: TGCGCCAGCAGCTTGGACGGCGGAAGCACAGATACGCAGTATTTT. Translating it yields CASSLDGGSTDTQYF. Using reference TRBV5-1 and TRBJ2-3 for the parts outside the CDR3, the full variable domain is KAGVTQTPRYLIKTRGQQVTLSCSPISGHRSVSWYQQTPGQGLQFLFEYFSETQRNKGNFPGRFSGRQFSNSRSEMNVSTLELGDSALYLCASSLDGGSTDTQYFGPGTRLTVL.

This clonotype has at least ten counts. A read error may produce the germline difference seen at one junction end. The chain employs TRBV5-1 and TRBJ2-3, with TRBD2 matching over 11 bases. CDR3 size: 16 residues. The germline V gene encodes CDR1 SGHRS and CDR2 YFSETQ. This chain's CDR3 is CASSNGLAGWTGTQYF. CDR3 in DNA: TGCGCCAGCAGCAACGGACTAGCGGGTTGGACAGGTACGCAGTATTTT.

Remarks on this clonotype: Its ends do not fully match the called genes, so a read error is possible. V and J are TRBV2 and TRBJ2-1; 7 bases agree with TRBD1. Germline V lookup: CDR1 SNHLY, CDR2 FYNNEI. This CDR3 has 15 amino acids. In DNA, the CDR3 is TGTCCCAGCAGTGAACCCGGGACAGCATACAATGAGCAGTTCTTC. Its translation: CPSSEPGTAYNEQFF.

The chain carries TRBV5-4 and TRBJ2-1; 8 bases agree with TRBD2. This CDR3 has 15 amino acids. Trimming removed 1 base from V and 4 bases from J; junction bases left unmatched: 4. Germline V lookup: CDR1 SGHNT, CDR2 YYREEE (reference sequence). CDR3 residues: CASSLSSGVYNEQFF. For the CDR3, the DNA is TGTGCCAGCAGCTTGAGTAGCGGGGTATACAATGAGCAGTTCTTC.

There are many counts of this clonotype. The chain is built from TRBV7-9 and TRBJ2-2; D not certain. Trimming shortened V by 7 bases and J by 1 base, and 4 bases separated the two germline ends. Per germline, CDR1 SEHNR and CDR2 FQNEAQ (reference sequence). The CDR3 consists of 12 residues. Written as DNA, the CDR3 is TGTGCCAGCACCCTGAACACCGGGGAGCTGTTTTTT. Its protein product is CASTLNTGELFF.

The rearrangement links TRBV29-1 to TRBJ1-1, with TRBD1 as a possible D gene (6 bases). The CDR3 spans 14 residues. V lost 6 bases and J lost 3, with 17 bases in between. CDR1 and CDR2 from the germline V gene are SQVTM and ANQGSEA. The CDR3 here is CSVARTGMDTEAFF. The CDR3 DNA reads as TGCAGCGTGGCCCGAACAGGGATGGACACTGAAGCTTTCTTT.

The chain joins TRBV10-3 to TRBJ2-1; TRBD1 or TRBD2 may be the D gene (6 bases each). Germline lookup yields CDR1 ENHRY and CDR2 SYGVKD. The CDR3 runs 17 residues. Trimming shortened V by 4 bases and J by 0 bases, and 16 bases separated the two germline ends. The CDR3 loop is CAISGGGSESSYNEQFF. DNA of the CDR3: TGTGCCATCAGTGGAGGGGGGAGCGAGAGCTCCTACAATGAGCAGTTCTTC.

This clonotype was recorded a few times. A much larger clone is a single base away; this may be a read error. The J gene is TRBJ2-7, the V gene TRBV28; 7 positions match TRBD1. CDR1 and CDR2 (germline): MDHEN, SYDVKM. This CDR3 contains 14 residues. DNA of the CDR3: TGTGCCGGCAGTTTGACAGGGAGCTCCTACGAGCAGTACTTC. Its translation: CAGSLTGSSYEQYF.

This clonotype was seen at least ten times. The CDR3 DNA follows: TGTGCCAGCAGTACCTCCGGGAGCCAAAGCTCCTACGAGCAGTACTTC. Protein product: CASSTSGSQSSYEQYF. The chain is built from TRBV27 and TRBJ2-7; tentative D call: TRBD2 (6 bases). Germline CDR1 is MNHEY and CDR2 is SMNVEV (reference sequence). This CDR3 contains 16 residues. The ends were cut back, 5 bases at V and 0 bases at J, with 17 bases in the middle.

This clonotype was detected a few times. J is TRBJ2-3 and V is TRBV14; D not certain. V lost 4 bases and J 2 bases, leaving 13 bases between the germline ends. The V gene's germline CDR1 is SGHDN and CDR2 FVKESK. The CDR3 extends over 15 amino acids. The CDR3 sequence is CASSLELAATDTQYF. The CDR3 DNA sequence: TGTGCCAGCAGCCTGGAGTTGGCGGCCACAGATACGCAGTATTTT.

The chain is built from TRBV27 and TRBJ1-1, with 8 bases identical to TRBD1. The germline V gene has CDR1 MNHEY and CDR2 SMNVEV (reference sequence). This CDR3 region has 16 residues. The CDR3 region has the DNA TGTGTTAGCAGTTCCTTCAGGGGGCAGGCGACTGCTGAAGCTTTCTTT. Its protein product is CVSSSFRGQATAEAFF.

V gene TRBV29-1 combines with J gene TRBJ2-7, with 9 bases matching TRBD1. J gave up 6 bases and V 4 bases, and 7 bases lay outside the gene matches. From germline, CDR1 is SQVTM and CDR2 ANQGSEA. CDR3 length: 13 amino acids. CDR3 in amino acids: CSVGRDRVAEQYF. CDR3 nucleotide sequence: TGCAGCGTTGGGAGGGACAGGGTGGCCGAGCAGTACTTC.

Here the CDR3 reads CASSLAVQDLWSNQPQHF. The DNA of the CDR3 is TGTGCCAGCAGCTTAGCCGTACAGGACCTTTGGAGCAATCAGCCCCAGCATTTT. V and J are TRBV7-8 and TRBJ1-5; D is perhaps TRBD1 (5 bases). V dropped 0 bases and J dropped 1 base, with 16 bases sitting between them. The CDR3 is 18 residues long. Looked up from germline, CDR1 is SGHVS and CDR2 is FQNEAQ.

This clonotype was detected ten times or more. This chain connects TRBV3-1 to TRBJ2-3; 8 bases line up with TRBD1. In germline, CDR1 is LGHDT, CDR2 YNNKEL (reference sequence). V gave up 2 bases and J gave up 6 bases; unmatched junction bases: 4. CDR3 length: 14 amino acids. The CDR3 DNA reads as TGTGCCAGCAGCCAAACAGGGGGACCGGATACGCAGTATTTT. It codes for CASSQTGGPDTQYF.

In this sample, this clonotype turned up many times. The gene calls are TRBV3-1 and TRBJ2-3, with unresolved D. Germline lookup yields CDR1 LGHDT and CDR2 YNNKEL (reference sequence). V lost 2 bases, J lost 4 bases, and 7 bases lay in between. The length of the CDR3 is 13 residues. The CDR3 DNA follows: TGTGCCAGCAGCCAAAGATCGGCAGATACGCAGTATTTT. Encoded protein: CASSQRSADTQYF.